This T cell receptor (beta chain) stems from a study of T cells in Graves' hyperthyroidism and ophthalmopathy. RNA transcripts were the template for amplifying TCR beta CDR3 regions. HTBI primers were used for first-round RT-PCR of the TCR CDR3. MiXCR was run by TCRdb on the multiplex PCR reads, yielding one entry per CDR3 protein. The sample holds about 200,000 distinct CDR3 sequences, around 17% seen once. Ten or more counts support this clonotype. Trimming left V 4 bases short and J 10 bases short, with 16 bases between. The CDR3 covers 13 residues. Germline V gene data show CDR1 as SGHVS and CDR2 as FQNEAQ. With a duration under 2 months, the hyperthyroidism was newly diagnosed in patients aged 18 to 65.

This clonotype was sampled from a woman in her 50s with Graves' hyperthyroidism. The sample taken for sequencing was blood. The chain employs TRBV7-8 and TRBJ1-1, with D unclear. For the CDR3, the DNA is TGTGCCAGCAGCTATCGCTTTGGACTCGGAGCTTTCTTT. It translates to CASSYRFGLGAFF.